This T cell receptor beta chain was profiled in a study of blood T cell repertoires in COVID-19. Study context: Donors in the United States, Italy and Spain gave samples during acute or convalescent COVID-19. T cells, B-cell-depleted T cells, or PBMCs supplied cDNA or gDNA.

Original processing methods: Cell counts per sample came from amplifying reference gene primers. Method: immunoSEQ multiplex PCR; TCRdb's copy keeps in-frame clones and lacks some. That table gives V, J and clone size, and the DNA gave D and trimming. This table holds 25,000 to 35,000 clones, 86% found once. Germline values: CDR1 LNHDA, CDR2 SQIVND (reference sequence). Trimming removed 5 bases from V and 9 bases from J, with 18 bases in between. The CDR3 length is 14 residues. V usage is TRBV19 and J usage is TRBJ2-3, with a tentative D call TRBD1 (7 bases). This TCR derives from a human donor with active COVID-19. The donor label of this sample is uncertain. The sequencing input was peripheral blood. CDR3 protein: CASSSGGILGTQYF. The CDR3 bases are TGTGCCAGTAGTTCAGGGGGGATCCTCGGAACGCAGTATTTT.